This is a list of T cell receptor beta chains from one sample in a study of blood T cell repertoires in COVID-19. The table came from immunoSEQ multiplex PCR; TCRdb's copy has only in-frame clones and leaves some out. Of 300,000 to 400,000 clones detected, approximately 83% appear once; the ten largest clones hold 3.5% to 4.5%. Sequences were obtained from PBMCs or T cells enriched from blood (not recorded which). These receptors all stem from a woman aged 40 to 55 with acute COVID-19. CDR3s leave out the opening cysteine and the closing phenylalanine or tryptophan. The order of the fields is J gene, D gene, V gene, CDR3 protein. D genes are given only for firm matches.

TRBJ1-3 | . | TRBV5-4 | ASSLEGVANTIY
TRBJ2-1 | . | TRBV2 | ASREVSEQF
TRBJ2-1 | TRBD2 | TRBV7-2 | ASSETSDSYNEQF
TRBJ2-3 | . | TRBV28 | ASSLVPLKHHTDTQY
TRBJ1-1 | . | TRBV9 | ASSATSEPGTEAF
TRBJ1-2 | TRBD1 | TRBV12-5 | ASGNSDRGDYGYT
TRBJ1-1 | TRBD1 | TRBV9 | ASSVQGAMNTEAF
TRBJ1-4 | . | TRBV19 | ASSASTAINEKLF
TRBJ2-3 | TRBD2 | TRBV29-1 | SVVLAGGLGDTQY
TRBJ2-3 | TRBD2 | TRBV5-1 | ASSGGDGNTDTQY
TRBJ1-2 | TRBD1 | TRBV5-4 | ASSRPGTGRGYT
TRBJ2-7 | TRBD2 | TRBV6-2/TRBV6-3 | ASSKPRTSGTEQY
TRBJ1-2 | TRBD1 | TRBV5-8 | ASSWGTGVTAANYGYT
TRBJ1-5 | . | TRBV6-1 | ASSEGIRQDYQPQH
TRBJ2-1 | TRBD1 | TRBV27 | ASSYRDRDYNEQF
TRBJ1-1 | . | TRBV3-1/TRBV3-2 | ASSPAGTPNTEAF